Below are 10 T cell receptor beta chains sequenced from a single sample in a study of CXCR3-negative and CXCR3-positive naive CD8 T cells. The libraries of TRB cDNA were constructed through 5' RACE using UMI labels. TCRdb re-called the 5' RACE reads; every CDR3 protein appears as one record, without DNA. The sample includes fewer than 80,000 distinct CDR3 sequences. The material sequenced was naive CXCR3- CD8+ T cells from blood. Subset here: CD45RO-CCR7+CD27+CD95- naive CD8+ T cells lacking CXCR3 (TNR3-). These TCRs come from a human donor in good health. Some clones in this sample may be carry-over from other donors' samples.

CDR3 in amino acids: CASSPLGQGIYNEQFF. This rearrangement joins TRBV7-9 to TRBJ2-1; TCRdb picks TRBD1, but there is no DNA to check that call. There are 16 residues in the CDR3. Germline CDR1 is SEHNR and CDR2 is FQNEAQ (reference sequence).

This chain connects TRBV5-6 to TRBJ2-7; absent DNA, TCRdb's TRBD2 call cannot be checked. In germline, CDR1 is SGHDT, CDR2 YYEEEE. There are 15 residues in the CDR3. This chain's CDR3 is CASSLRLAFPYEQYF.

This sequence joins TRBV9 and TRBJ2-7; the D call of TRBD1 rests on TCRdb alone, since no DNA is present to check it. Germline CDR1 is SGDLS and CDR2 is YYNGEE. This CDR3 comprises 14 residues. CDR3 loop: CASSVQGSRGEQYF.

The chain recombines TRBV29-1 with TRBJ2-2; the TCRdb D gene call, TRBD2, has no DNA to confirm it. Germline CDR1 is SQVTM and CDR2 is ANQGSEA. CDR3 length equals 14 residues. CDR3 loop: CSVQGLSNTGELFF.

The chain's CDR3 is CASSLGQQSWTEAFF. The chain links TRBV7-9 to TRBJ1-1. This CDR3 has 15 residues. Germline-derived CDR1 and CDR2 are SEHNR and FQNEAQ (reference sequence).

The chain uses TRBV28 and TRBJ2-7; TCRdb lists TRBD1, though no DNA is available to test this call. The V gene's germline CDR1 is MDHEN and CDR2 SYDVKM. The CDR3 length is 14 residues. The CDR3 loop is CASTLWTGPYEQYF.

The CDR3 sequence: CASMLSLSTGELFF. The chain couples TRBV2 to TRBJ2-2; no DNA is available, so the TRBD2 call from TCRdb remains unchecked. The V gene's germline CDR1 is SNHLY and CDR2 FYNNEI. This CDR3 is built from 14 residues.

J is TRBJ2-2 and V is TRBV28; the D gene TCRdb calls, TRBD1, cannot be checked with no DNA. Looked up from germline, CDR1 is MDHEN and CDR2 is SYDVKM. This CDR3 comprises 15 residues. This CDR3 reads CASSPGGPNTGELFF. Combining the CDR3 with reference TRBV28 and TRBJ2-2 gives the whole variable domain DVKVTQSSRYLVKRTGEKVFLECVQDMDHENMFWYRQDPGLGLRLIYFSYDVKMKEKGDIPEGYSVSREKKERFSLILESASTNQTSMYLCASSPGGPNTGELFFGEGSRLTVL.

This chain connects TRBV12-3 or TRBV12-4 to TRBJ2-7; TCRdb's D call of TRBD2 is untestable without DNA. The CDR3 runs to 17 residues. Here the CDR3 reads CASSYSGDYRWSYEQYF.

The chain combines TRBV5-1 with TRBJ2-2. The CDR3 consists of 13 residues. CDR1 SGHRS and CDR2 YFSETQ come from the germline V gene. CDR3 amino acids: CASSPGTTGELFF.